A selection of T cell receptor beta chains follows, all from one sample in a study of blood T cell repertoires in COVID-19. The protocol was immunoSEQ multiplex PCR, while the TCRdb copy is restricted to in-frame clones and leaves out a portion. The sample includes more than 150,000 clones, around 85% seen only once; the top ten take roughly 2.2%. Material: peripheral blood. The receptor set was obtained from a woman aged 70-85 years with acute or convalescent COVID-19. The conserved cysteine and the conserved F or W are not part of the CDR3 here. Fields, in order: CDR3 length, V gene, clone size, CDR3 protein. The size entry is marked missing in some rows and otherwise reads once, few, many or a size class.

cdr3_length: 12
v_call: TRBV5-1
clone_size: NA
cdr3_aa: ASSLAPDSYEQY

cdr3_length: 14
v_call: TRBV5-4
clone_size: NA
cdr3_aa: ASSSGLLAGANEQF

cdr3_length: 11
v_call: TRBV6-5
clone_size: NA
cdr3_aa: ASSYVQNEKLF

cdr3_length: 15
v_call: TRBV29-1
clone_size: NA
cdr3_aa: SVEDRDRGGTKNIQY

cdr3_length: 10
v_call: TRBV6-2/TRBV6-3
clone_size: NA
cdr3_aa: ASSSTGGAQF

cdr3_length: 14
v_call: TRBV13
clone_size: few
cdr3_aa: ASSRTGLFYFYGYT

cdr3_length: 12
v_call: TRBV4-2
clone_size: once
cdr3_aa: ASSPPPTTGELF

cdr3_length: 10
v_call: TRBV19
clone_size: NA
cdr3_aa: ASSVRGGEQY

cdr3_length: 9
v_call: TRBV6-2/TRBV6-3
clone_size: NA
cdr3_aa: ASSFRDEAF

cdr3_length: 12
v_call: TRBV11-2
clone_size: NA
cdr3_aa: ASSPGTRSDTQY

cdr3_length: 12
v_call: TRBV5-8
clone_size: NA
cdr3_aa: ASSLGQGLDEQF

cdr3_length: 12
v_call: TRBV18
clone_size: NA
cdr3_aa: ASSPQRPNTEAF

cdr3_length: 13
v_call: TRBV15
clone_size: NA
cdr3_aa: ATSRDQQTNTEAF

cdr3_length: 12
v_call: TRBV6-4
clone_size: few
cdr3_aa: ASSWTSNTGELF

cdr3_length: 13
v_call: TRBV28
clone_size: NA
cdr3_aa: ASTLYTGALYGYT

cdr3_length: 13
v_call: TRBV19
clone_size: NA
cdr3_aa: ASSIMAGGGYGYT

cdr3_length: 18
v_call: TRBV12-5
clone_size: NA
cdr3_aa: ASGLVPSGGLYANTGELF

cdr3_length: 13
v_call: TRBV19
clone_size: NA
cdr3_aa: ASSRSGGPNTEAF

cdr3_length: 14
v_call: TRBV29-1
clone_size: NA
cdr3_aa: SVALESGYTGKTQY

cdr3_length: 13
v_call: TRBV7-8
clone_size: NA
cdr3_aa: ASSPLGRVNQPQH

cdr3_length: 12
v_call: TRBV11-2
clone_size: NA
cdr3_aa: ASSLEQGNYGYT

cdr3_length: 13
v_call: TRBV28
clone_size: NA
cdr3_aa: ASSDGGRMFETQY

cdr3_length: 10
v_call: TRBV6-6
clone_size: NA
cdr3_aa: ASTGANYGYT

cdr3_length: 13
v_call: TRBV2
clone_size: NA
cdr3_aa: ASRGQDRANSPLH

cdr3_length: 13
v_call: TRBV5-1
clone_size: NA
cdr3_aa: ASTFASGAFGEQF

cdr3_length: 15
v_call: TRBV23-1
clone_size: NA
cdr3_aa: ASSQSGREYGTDTQY

cdr3_length: 11
v_call: TRBV18
clone_size: NA
cdr3_aa: ASSPGRIDTQY

cdr3_length: 17
v_call: TRBV6-1
clone_size: few
cdr3_aa: ASSEAVGSAGEIEETQY

cdr3_length: 13
v_call: TRBV9
clone_size: NA
cdr3_aa: ASSPGGGAMDTQY

cdr3_length: 13
v_call: TRBV5-1
clone_size: NA
cdr3_aa: ASSLGTRETDTQY

cdr3_length: 14
v_call: TRBV5-1
clone_size: NA
cdr3_aa: ASSLRDRVASYEQY

cdr3_length: 13
v_call: TRBV25-1
clone_size: once
cdr3_aa: ASSPPGGTNTEAF

cdr3_length: 13
v_call: TRBV19
clone_size: NA
cdr3_aa: ASSQTWTVPIEAF

cdr3_length: 12
v_call: TRBV19
clone_size: NA
cdr3_aa: ASGLFRTNYGYT

cdr3_length: 12
v_call: TRBV6-5
clone_size: NA
cdr3_aa: ASRPGGNTGELF

cdr3_length: 14
v_call: TRBV5-1
clone_size: NA
cdr3_aa: ASSLGPREKGTEAF

cdr3_length: 14
v_call: TRBV6-1
clone_size: NA
cdr3_aa: ASSESGGGTYNEQF

cdr3_length: 15
v_call: TRBV9
clone_size: NA
cdr3_aa: ASSRGGAGVKNTEAF

cdr3_length: 14
v_call: TRBV5-1
clone_size: NA
cdr3_aa: ASSFRERGGSEKLF

cdr3_length: 12
v_call: TRBV6-5
clone_size: NA
cdr3_aa: ASMGGSSYNEQF

cdr3_length: 9
v_call: TRBV30
clone_size: NA
cdr3_aa: AWSTRQGTY

cdr3_length: 11
v_call: TRBV6-6
clone_size: NA
cdr3_aa: ASIGHSNTEAF

cdr3_length: 11
v_call: TRBV18
clone_size: NA
cdr3_aa: ASSPRRDTEAF

cdr3_length: 12
v_call: TRBV4-3
clone_size: NA
cdr3_aa: ASSQEQGVAGYT

cdr3_length: 15
v_call: TRBV5-1
clone_size: NA
cdr3_aa: ASSVGQGGLMNTEAF

cdr3_length: 11
v_call: TRBV5-6
clone_size: NA
cdr3_aa: ASSVQVSDTQY

cdr3_length: 12
v_call: TRBV4-3
clone_size: NA
cdr3_aa: ASSQTRGRTEAF